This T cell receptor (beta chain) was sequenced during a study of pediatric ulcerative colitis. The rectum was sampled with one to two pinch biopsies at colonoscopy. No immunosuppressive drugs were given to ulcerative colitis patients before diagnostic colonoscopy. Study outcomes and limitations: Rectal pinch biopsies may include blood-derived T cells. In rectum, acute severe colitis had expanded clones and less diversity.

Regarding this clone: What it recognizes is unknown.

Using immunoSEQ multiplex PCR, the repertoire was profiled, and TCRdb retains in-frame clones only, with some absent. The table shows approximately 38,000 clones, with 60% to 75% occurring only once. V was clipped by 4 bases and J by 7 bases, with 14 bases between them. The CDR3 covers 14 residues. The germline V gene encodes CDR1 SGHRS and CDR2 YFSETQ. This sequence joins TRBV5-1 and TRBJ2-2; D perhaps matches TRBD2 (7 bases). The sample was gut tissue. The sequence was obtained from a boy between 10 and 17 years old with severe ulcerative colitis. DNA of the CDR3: TGCGCCAGCAGCCCCTGGGGGGGCGACGGGGAGCTGTTTTTT. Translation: CASSPWGGDGELFF.